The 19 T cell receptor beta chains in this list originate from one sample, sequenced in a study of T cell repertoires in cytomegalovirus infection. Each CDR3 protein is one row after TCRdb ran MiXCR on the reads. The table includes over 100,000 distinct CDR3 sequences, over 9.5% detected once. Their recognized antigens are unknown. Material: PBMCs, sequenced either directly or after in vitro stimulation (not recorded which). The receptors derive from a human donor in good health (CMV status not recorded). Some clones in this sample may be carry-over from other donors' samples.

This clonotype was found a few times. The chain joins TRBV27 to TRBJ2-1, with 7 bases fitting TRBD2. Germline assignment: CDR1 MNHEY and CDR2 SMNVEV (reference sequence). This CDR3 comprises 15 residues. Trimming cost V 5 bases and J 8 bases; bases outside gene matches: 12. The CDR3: CASSPSSAGVYEQFF. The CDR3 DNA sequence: TGTGCCAGCAGTCCCTCGTCGGCGGGAGTCTATGAGCAGTTCTTC.

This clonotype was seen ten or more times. CDR3: CASSLQGQGAWTEAFF. In nucleotides, the CDR3 is TGTGCCAGCAGTTTACAGGGACAGGGGGCTTGGACTGAAGCTTTCTTT. The chain joins TRBV27 to TRBJ1-1; 12 bases match TRBD1. The junction had 6 bases not matched to a gene; V was cut back by 2 bases and J by 5 bases. The CDR3 length is 16 residues. The germline V gene encodes CDR1 MNHEY and CDR2 SMNVEV (reference sequence).

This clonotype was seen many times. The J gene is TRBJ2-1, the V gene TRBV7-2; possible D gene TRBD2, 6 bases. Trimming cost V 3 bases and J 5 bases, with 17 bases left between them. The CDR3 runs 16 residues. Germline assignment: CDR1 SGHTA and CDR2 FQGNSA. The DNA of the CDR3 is TGTGCCAGCAGCTTGACTGCGACGGGACTCAACAATGAGCAGTTCTTC. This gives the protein CASSLTATGLNNEQFF. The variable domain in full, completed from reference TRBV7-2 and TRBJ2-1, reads GAGVSQSPSNKVTEKGKDVELRCDPISGHTALYWYRQSLGQGLEFLIYFQGNSAPDKSGLPSDRFSAERTGGSVSTLTIQRTQQEDSAVYLCASSLTATGLNNEQFFGPGTRLTVL.

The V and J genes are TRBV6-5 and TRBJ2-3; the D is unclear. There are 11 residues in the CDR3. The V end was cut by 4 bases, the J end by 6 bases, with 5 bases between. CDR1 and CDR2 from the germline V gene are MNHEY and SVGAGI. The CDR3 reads CASSFADTQYF. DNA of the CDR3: TGTGCCAGCAGTTTTGCGGATACGCAGTATTTT.

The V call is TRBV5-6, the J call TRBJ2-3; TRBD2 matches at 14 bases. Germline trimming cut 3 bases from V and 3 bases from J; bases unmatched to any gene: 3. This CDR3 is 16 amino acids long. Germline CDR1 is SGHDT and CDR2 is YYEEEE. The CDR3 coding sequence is TGTGCCAGCAGCTGGACTAGCGGGAGGACGACAGATACGCAGTATTTT. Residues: CASSWTSGRTTDTQYF.

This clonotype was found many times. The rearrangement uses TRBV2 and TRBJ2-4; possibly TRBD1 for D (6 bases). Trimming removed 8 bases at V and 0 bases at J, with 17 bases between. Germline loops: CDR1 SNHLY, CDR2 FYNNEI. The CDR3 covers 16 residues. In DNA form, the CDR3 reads TGTGCCAGCCTCGAGGACAGCCACCTAGCCAAAAACATTCAGTACTTC. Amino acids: CASLEDSHLAKNIQYF. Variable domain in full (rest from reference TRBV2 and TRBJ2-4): EPEVTQTPSHQVTQMGQEVILRCVPISNHLYFYWYRQILGQKVEFLVSFYNNEISEKSEIFDDQFSVERPDGSNFTLKIRSTKLEDSAMYFCASLEDSHLAKNIQYFGAGTRLSVL.

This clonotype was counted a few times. The CDR3 DNA reads as TGTGCCAGCAGCTTACTTGTAGGGAACTCACCCCTCCACTTT. It is translated as CASSLLVGNSPLHF. This rearrangement joins TRBV7-2 to TRBJ1-6, with D hard to call. CDR3 length: 14 residues. From germline, CDR1 is SGHTA and CDR2 FQGNSA. V was clipped by 2 bases and J by 10 bases, with 12 bases between them.

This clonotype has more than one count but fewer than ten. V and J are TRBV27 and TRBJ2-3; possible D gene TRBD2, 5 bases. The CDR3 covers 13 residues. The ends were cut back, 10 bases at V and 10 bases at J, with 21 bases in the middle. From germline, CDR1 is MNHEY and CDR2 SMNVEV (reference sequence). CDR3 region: CATGKQERRPQYF. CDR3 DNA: TGTGCCACCGGGAAGCAAGAGAGGCGTCCGCAGTATTTT.

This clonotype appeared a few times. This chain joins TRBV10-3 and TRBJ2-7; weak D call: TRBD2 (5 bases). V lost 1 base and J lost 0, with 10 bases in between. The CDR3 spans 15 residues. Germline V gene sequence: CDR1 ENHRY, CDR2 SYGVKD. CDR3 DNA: TGTGCCATCAGTGAGTTCGGGGTGAGCTCCTACGAGCAGTACGTC. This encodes CAISEFGVSSYEQYV.

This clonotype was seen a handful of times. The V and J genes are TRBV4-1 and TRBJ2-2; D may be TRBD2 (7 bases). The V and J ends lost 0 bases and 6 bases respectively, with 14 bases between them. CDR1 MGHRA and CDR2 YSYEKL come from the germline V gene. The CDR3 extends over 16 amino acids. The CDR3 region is CASSQEWGGAAGELFF. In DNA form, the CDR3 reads TGCGCCAGCAGCCAAGAGTGGGGGGGGGCCGCCGGGGAGCTGTTTTTT.

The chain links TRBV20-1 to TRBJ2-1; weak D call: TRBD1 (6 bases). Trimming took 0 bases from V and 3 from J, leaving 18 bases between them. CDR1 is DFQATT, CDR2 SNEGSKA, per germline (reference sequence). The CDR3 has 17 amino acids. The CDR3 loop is CSARDPRLGGLYNEQFF. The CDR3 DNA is TGCAGTGCTAGAGATCCCCGTCTAGGGGGTCTCTACAATGAGCAGTTCTTC.

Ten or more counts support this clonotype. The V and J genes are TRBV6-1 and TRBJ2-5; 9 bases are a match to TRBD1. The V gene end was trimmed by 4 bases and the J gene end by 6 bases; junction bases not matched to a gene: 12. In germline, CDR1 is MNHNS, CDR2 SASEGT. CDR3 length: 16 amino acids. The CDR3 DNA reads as TGTGCCAGCAGTGCGCGACAGGGGGAGGGGAGAAAGACCCAGTACTTC. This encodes CASSARQGEGRKTQYF.

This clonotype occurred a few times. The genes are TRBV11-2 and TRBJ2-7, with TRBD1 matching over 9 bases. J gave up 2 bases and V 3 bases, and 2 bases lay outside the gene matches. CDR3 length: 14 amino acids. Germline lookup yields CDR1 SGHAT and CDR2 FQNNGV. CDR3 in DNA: TGTGCCAGCAGCTTGGGACAGGGTCCCTACGAGCAGTACGTC. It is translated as CASSLGQGPYEQYV.

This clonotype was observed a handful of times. As DNA, the CDR3 is TGTGCCAGCAGTTACAGCCGACAGGTGTTCACCTTC. This encodes CASSYSRQVFTF. The rearrangement joins TRBV6-5 to TRBJ1-2; possible D gene TRBD1, 6 bases. CDR1 MNHEY and CDR2 SVGAGI come from the germline V gene. The CDR3 runs to 12 residues. The V gene lost 2 bases and the J gene lost 13 bases, with 14 bases spanning the gap.

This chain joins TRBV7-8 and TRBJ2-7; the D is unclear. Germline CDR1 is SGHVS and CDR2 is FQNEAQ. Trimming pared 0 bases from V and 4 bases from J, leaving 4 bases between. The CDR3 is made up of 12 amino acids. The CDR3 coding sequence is TGTGCCAGCAGCTTAGCGAAGTACGAGCAGTACGTC. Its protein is CASSLAKYEQYV.

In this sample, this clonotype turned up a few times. The CDR3 protein is CASSLAAEDEKLFF. The CDR3 nucleotides are TGCGCCAGCAGCTTGGCGGCAGAGGATGAAAAACTGTTTTTT. The chain joins TRBV5-1 to TRBJ1-4; unclear D gene. This CDR3 contains 14 residues. V shed 0 bases and J shed 6 bases, with 9 bases lying between them. Germline CDR1 SGHRS, CDR2 YFSETQ.

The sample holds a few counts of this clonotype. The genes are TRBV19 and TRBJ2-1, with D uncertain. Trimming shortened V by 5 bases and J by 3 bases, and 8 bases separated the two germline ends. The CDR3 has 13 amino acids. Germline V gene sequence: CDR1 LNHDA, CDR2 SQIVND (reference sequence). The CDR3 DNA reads TGTGCCAGTAGTCTATTATACTACAATGAGCAGTTCTTC. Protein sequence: CASSLLYYNEQFF.

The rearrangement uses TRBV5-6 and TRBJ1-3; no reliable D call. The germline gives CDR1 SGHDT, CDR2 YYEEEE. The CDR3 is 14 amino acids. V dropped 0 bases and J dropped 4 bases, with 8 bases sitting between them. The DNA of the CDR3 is TGTGCCAGCAGCTTGGGTCCCGCGGGAAACACCATATATTTT. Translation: CASSLGPAGNTIYF.

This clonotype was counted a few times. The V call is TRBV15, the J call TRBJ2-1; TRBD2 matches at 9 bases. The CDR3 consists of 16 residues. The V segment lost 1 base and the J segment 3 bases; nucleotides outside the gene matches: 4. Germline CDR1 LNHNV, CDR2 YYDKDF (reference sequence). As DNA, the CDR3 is TGTGCCACCAGCAGAGCGCGGGGGGGTCTCTACAATGAGCAGTTCTTC. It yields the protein CATSRARGGLYNEQFF. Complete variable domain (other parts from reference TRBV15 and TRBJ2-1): DAMVIQNPRYQVTQFGKPVTLSCSQTLNHNVMYWYQQKSSQAPKLLFHYYDKDFNNEADTPDNFQSRRPNTSFCFLDIRSPGLGDTAMYLCATSRARGGLYNEQFFGPGTRLTVL.